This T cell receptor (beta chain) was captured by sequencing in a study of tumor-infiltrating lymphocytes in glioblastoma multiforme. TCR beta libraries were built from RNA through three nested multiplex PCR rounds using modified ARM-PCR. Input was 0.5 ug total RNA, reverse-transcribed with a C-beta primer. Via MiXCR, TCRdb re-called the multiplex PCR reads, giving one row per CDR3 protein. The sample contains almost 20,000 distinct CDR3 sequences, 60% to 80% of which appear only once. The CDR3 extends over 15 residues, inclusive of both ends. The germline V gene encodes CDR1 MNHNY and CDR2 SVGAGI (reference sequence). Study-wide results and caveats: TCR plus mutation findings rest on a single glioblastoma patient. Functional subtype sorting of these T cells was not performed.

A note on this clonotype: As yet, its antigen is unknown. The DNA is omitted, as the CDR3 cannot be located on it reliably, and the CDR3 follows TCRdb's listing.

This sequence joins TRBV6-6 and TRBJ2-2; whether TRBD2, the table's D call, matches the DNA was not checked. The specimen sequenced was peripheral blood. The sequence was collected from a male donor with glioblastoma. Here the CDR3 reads CTSSFGGGITGELLF.